Listed here are 10 T cell receptor beta chains from one sample, sequenced in a study of molecular identifiers for immune sequencing clone quantification. MiXCR, run by TCRdb on the PCR reads, gives a single entry per CDR3 protein. The sample has 88,000 or so distinct CDR3 sequences; roughly a fifth are singletons. The sequenced sample consisted of naive CD8+ T cells from blood, with Jurkat cell RNA spiked in. The subset was: FACS-sorted CD8+CD4-CCR7+CD45RA+ naive T cells. Every receptor here comes from a human donor in good health. Some libraries in this study had Jurkat cell RNA spiked in.

This clonotype was picked up many times. The V and J genes are TRBV5-6 and TRBJ2-3; either TRBD1 or TRBD2 may supply D (5 bases each). The V end lost 4 bases, the J end lost 0 bases, and 18 bases lay between the germline ends. In germline, CDR1 is SGHDT, CDR2 YYEEEE. The CDR3 loop spans 17 amino acids. CDR3 loop: CASSLSGTVTSTDTQYF. CDR3 in DNA: TGTGCCAGCAGCCTCTCCGGGACCGTCACTAGCACAGATACGCAGTATTTT.

At least ten counts were recorded for this clonotype. J is TRBJ2-4 and V is TRBV6-6, with 11 bases identical to TRBD1. Per germline, CDR1 MNHNY and CDR2 SVGAGI (reference sequence). There are 15 residues in the CDR3. J was trimmed by 8 bases and V by 5 bases; bases with no gene match: 8. DNA of the CDR3: TGTGCCAGCAGTATCCGGGACAGGGGGTTGGACATTCAGTACTTC. Translating gives CASSIRDRGLDIQYF.

This clonotype has at least ten counts. V is TRBV7-6 and J is TRBJ2-7, with D possibly matching TRBD1 (5 bases). Germline CDR1 SGHVS, CDR2 FNYEAQ. Between the trimmed V and J ends, which lost 5 bases and 3 bases, there was a span of 8 bases. CDR3 size: 12 residues. The CDR3 region has the DNA TGTGCCAGCAGCGTTGACAGCTACGAGCAGTACTTC. As protein: CASSVDSYEQYF.

This clonotype occurred many times. The rearrangement uses TRBV9 and TRBJ2-7; 8 nucleotides agree with TRBD1. Germline V gives CDR1 SGDLS, CDR2 YYNGEE. The CDR3 is made up of 14 amino acids. The junction had 7 bases not matched to a gene; V was cut back by 4 bases and J by 4 bases. The CDR3 coding sequence is TGTGCCAGCAGCCCACGGGACAGGCCTTACGAGCAGTACTTC. Amino acids: CASSPRDRPYEQYF.

On this clonotype itself: This may come from a read error, since a much larger clone is one base off. CDR3 sequence reads: CAGSDDAGEEGEKLFF. CDR3 DNA: TGTGCCGGCAGCGACGATGCAGGGGAGGAAGGTGAAAAACTGTTTTTT. This chain links TRBV7-2 with TRBJ1-4, with D possibly matching TRBD1 (6 bases). The germline V gene has CDR1 SGHTA and CDR2 FQGNSA. This CDR3 contains 16 residues.

This clonotype was seen a handful of times. This chain joins TRBV5-3 and TRBJ1-5, with D hard to call. TRBV5-3 qualifies as an ORF whose function is uncertain. This CDR3 contains 15 residues. V dropped 8 bases and J dropped 3 bases, with 18 bases sitting between them. This CDR3 reads CASGLTPGTNQPQHF. The CDR3 DNA reads as TGTGCCAGCGGCTTGACGCCGGGCACCAATCAGCCCCAGCATTTT.

In this sample, this clonotype turned up many times. This chain joins TRBV13 and TRBJ1-1; no clear D gene. Germline CDR1 is PRHDT and CDR2 is FYEKMQ (reference sequence). V lost 5 bases, J lost 5 bases, and 9 bases lay in between. The CDR3 is 12 residues long. This CDR3 reads CASSTVGTEAFF. The CDR3 DNA sequence: TGTGCCAGCAGCACTGTGGGGACTGAAGCTTTCTTT.

Details on this clonotype: The germline gene is not matched at one end of the junction; a read error may be the cause. The chain joins TRBV3-1 to TRBJ2-7, with unresolved D. In germline, CDR1 is LGHDT, CDR2 YNNKEL (reference sequence). The CDR3 runs 15 residues. The DNA for the CDR3 is TGTGCCAGCAGCCAAGTGGTCCAGCCACCAGGCGAGCAGCACTTC. This translates into CASSQVVQPPGEQHF.

Remarks on this clonotype: Being one base from a much bigger clone, this may be a read error. Here the CDR3 omits its conserved ending phenylalanine or tryptophan, so a read error is the likely source. The chain links TRBV19 to TRBJ1-1; tentative D call: TRBD1 (5 bases). Per germline, CDR1 LNHDA and CDR2 SQIVND (reference sequence). CDR3 length equals 14 residues. Trimming stripped 4 bases from V and 3 bases from J, with 12 bases between. The CDR3 DNA sequence: TGTGCCAGTAGTAGGGGCGGGAAGCACACTGAAGCTTTCTTA. This encodes CASSRGGKHTEAFL.

This clonotype was counted between two and nine times. V gene TRBV19 combines with J gene TRBJ1-2; the D gene is possibly TRBD1 (6 bases). The CDR3 has 14 residues. CDR1 is LNHDA and CDR2 is SQIVND in the germline V gene (reference sequence). Trimming pared 5 bases from V and 2 bases from J, leaving 12 bases between. This CDR3 reads CASSPWTANYGYTF. The DNA of the CDR3 is TGTGCCAGTAGTCCCTGGACAGCGAACTATGGCTACACCTTC.